This entry describes one T cell receptor beta chain. The sample belongs to a study of preoperative IRX-2 immunotherapy in early breast cancer. CDR1 is SGHRS, CDR2 YFSETQ, per germline. The CDR3 totals 14 residues. Trimming removed 5 bases from V and 3 bases from J, with 11 bases in between. Sequenced by immunoSEQ multiplex PCR; TCRdb stores in-frame clones only, minus some. This table has 40,000 to 50,000 clones, 77% appearing once. As for treatment: preoperative locoregional IRX-2 cytokine immunotherapy. Preoperative locoregional IRX-2 cytokine immunotherapy was tested in the phase Ib source study. The sequence came from a human donor with breast cancer. V and J are TRBV5-1 and TRBJ2-2, with D possibly matching TRBD2 (5 bases). This sample comprised tumor tissue, obtained after IRX-2 immunotherapy. CDR3 amino acids: CASRHGSDTGELFF. The CDR3 nucleotides are TGCGCCAGCAGACATGGGAGCGACACCGGGGAGCTGTTTTTT.